This TCR beta chain stems from a study of blood T cell repertoires in COVID-19. Study information: The samples span acute and convalescent COVID-19 from the United States, Italy and Spain. The analysed material was cDNA or gDNA that came from T cells, B-cell-depleted T cells, or PBMCs.

Authors' processing steps: Nucleated cell number was recorded as an estimate derived from reference gene primer amplification. Assay used: immunoSEQ multiplex PCR; TCRdb lists only in-frame clones, some missing. D and trimming come from the DNA, and the V and J calls and clone size come from that table. The data hold about 230,000 clones, with roughly 83% observed a single time. The V gene's germline CDR1 is SGHTA and CDR2 FQGNSA. Between the trimmed V and J ends, which lost 0 bases and 6 bases, there was a span of 8 bases. The length of the CDR3 is 14 residues. Sequences were obtained from peripheral blood. This TCR derives from a woman aged 50 to 65 with acute or convalescent COVID-19. The rearrangement joins TRBV7-2 to TRBJ2-2, with D possibly being TRBD2 (5 bases). CDR3 region: CASSLALRAGELFF. Written as DNA, the CDR3 is TGTGCCAGCAGCTTAGCGCTGAGGGCCGGGGAGCTGTTTTTT.